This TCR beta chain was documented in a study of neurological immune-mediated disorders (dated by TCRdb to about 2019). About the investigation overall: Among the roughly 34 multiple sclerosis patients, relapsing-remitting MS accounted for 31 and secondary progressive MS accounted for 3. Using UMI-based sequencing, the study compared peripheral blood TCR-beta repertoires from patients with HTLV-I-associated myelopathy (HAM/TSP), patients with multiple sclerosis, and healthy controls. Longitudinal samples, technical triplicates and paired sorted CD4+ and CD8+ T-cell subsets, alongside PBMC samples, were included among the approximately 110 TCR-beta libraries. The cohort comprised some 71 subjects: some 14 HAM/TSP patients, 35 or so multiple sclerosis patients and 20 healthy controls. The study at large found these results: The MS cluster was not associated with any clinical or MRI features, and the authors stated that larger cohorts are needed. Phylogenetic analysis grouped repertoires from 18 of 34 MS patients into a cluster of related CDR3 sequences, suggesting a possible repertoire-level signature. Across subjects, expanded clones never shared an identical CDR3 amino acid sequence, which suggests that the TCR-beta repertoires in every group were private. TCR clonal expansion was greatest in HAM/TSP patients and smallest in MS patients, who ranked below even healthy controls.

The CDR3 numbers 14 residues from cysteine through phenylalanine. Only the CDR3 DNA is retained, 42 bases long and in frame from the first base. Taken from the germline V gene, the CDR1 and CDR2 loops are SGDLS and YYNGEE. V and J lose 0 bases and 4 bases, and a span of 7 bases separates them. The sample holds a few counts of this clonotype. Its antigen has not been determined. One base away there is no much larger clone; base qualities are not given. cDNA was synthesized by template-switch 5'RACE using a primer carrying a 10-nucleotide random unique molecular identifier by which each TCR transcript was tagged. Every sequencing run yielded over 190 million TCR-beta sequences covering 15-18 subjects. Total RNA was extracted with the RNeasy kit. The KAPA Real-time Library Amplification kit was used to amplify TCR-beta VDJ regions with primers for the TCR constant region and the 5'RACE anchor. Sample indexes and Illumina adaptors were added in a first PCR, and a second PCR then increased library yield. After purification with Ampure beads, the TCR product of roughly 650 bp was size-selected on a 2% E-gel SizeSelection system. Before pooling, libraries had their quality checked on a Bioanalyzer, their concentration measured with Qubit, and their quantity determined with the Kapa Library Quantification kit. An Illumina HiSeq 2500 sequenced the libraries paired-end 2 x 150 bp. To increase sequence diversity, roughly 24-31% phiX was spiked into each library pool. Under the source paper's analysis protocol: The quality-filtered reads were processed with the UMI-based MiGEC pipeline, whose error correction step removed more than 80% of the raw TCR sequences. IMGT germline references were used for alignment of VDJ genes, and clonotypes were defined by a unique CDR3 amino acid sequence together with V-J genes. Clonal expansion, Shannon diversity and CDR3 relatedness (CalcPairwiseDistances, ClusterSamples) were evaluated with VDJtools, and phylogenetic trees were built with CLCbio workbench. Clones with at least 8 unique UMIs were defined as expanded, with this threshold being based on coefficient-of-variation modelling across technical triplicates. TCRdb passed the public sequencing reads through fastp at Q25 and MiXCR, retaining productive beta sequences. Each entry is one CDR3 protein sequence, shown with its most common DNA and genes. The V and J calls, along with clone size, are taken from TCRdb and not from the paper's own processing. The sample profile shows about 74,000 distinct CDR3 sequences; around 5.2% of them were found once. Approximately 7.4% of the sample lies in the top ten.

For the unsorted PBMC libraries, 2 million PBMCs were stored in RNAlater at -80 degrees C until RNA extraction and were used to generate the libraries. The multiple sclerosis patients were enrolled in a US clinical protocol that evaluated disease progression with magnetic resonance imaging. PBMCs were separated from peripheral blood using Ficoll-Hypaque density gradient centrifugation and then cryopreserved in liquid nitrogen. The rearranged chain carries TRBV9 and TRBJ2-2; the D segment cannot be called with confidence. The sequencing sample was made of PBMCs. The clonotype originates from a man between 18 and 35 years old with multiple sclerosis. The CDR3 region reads CASSVDVITGELFF. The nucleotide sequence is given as TGTGCCAGCAGCGTAGATGTAATCACCGGGGAGCTGTTTTTT.